One and the same sample provided the 22 T cell receptor beta chains below, sequenced in a study of blood T cells in healthy people across ages. The use of a sample-barcoded 5' primer and a J-beta primer mix characterized a second PCR of roughly 6 to 11 cycles. One entry per CDR3 protein results from TCRdb running MiXCR on the 5' RACE reads. The data contain 1 million or so distinct CDR3 sequences, under 55% of them singletons. Source material: blood. The receptor source for this set is an older woman in good health.

The chain carries TRBV9 and TRBJ1-5, with D perhaps matching TRBD1 (5 bases). Trimming took off 1 base at V and 4 bases at J, with 9 bases between the two ends. CDR1 is SGDLS, CDR2 YYNGEE, per germline. CDR3 length: 14 residues. The CDR3 DNA is TGTGCCAGCAGCGTATCGGGGGGAAATCAGCCCCAGCATTTT. Translated: CASSVSGGNQPQHF.

This clonotype was observed a handful of times. This chain links TRBV20-1 with TRBJ2-1; 7 bases are a match to TRBD2. Germline lookup yields CDR1 DFQATT and CDR2 SNEGSKA (reference sequence). The CDR3 runs 14 residues. V dropped 3 bases and J dropped 4; count of bases not matched to a gene: 6. CDR3: CSASWASGYNEQFF. The CDR3 nucleotides are TGCAGTGCTAGTTGGGCTAGCGGATACAATGAGCAGTTCTTC.

Turning to this clonotype: A much larger clonotype is one base distant, so this may be a read error. This chain connects TRBV29-1 to TRBJ1-5; tentative D call: TRBD1 (5 bases). The CDR3 length is 13 residues. Germline V CDR1 and CDR2: SQVTM, ANQGSEA. The V end lost 4 bases, the J end lost 2 bases, and 9 bases lay between the germline ends. CDR3 region: CSVGGGGNQPQHF. DNA for the CDR3: TGCAGCGTTGGGGGAGGGGGCAATCAGCCCCAGCATTTT.

This clonotype was counted only a few times. The chain has TRBV6-1 and TRBJ2-1; 16 positions match TRBD2. V was clipped by 6 bases and J by 5 bases; unmatched bases: 7. CDR1 MNHNS and CDR2 SASEGT come from the germline V gene. The length of the CDR3 is 17 residues. The CDR3 DNA follows: TGTGCCAGCAGCCCCGGGACTAGCGGGGGGGTGAACAATGAGCAGTTCTTC. Amino acids: CASSPGTSGGVNNEQFF.

Concerning this clonotype: An end of the junction does not agree with germline; a read error may underlie this. The chain employs TRBV13 and TRBJ2-5, with D tentatively TRBD1 (6 bases). Germline V gene data show CDR1 as PRHDT and CDR2 as FYEKMQ (reference sequence). CDR3 size: 12 residues. The DNA of the CDR3 is TGTGTCAGCAGCCCCAGGGGAAATGAGCAGTACTTC. Residues: CVSSPRGNEQYF.

To note about this clonotype: An end of the junction differs from the germline gene, which may be a read error. V and J are TRBV5-6 and TRBJ2-1; 9 bases are a match to TRBD2. Germline values: CDR1 SGHDT, CDR2 YYEEEE. This CDR3 contains 17 residues. The CDR3 loop is CAGSPGGRAGAHNEQFF. CDR3 in DNA: TGTGCCGGCAGCCCCGGCGGGAGGGCGGGAGCCCACAATGAGCAGTTCTTC.

V and J are TRBV6-5 and TRBJ2-5; TRBD2 agrees at 7 bases. Germline trimming cut 2 bases from V and 11 bases from J; bases unmatched to any gene: 14. Looked up from germline, CDR1 is MNHEY and CDR2 is SVGAGI. CDR3 length: 15 residues. The CDR3 sequence: CASSYRDYRTNEQYF. In nucleotides, the CDR3 is TGTGCCAGCAGTTACAGGGACTATCGAACCAATGAGCAGTACTTC.

The chain uses TRBV20-1 and TRBJ2-1; the match to TRBD2 covers 11 bases. The closer fit of TRBJ2-7 to the DNA end suggests the J call may be wrong. Germline V gene sequence: CDR1 DFQATT, CDR2 SNEGSKA (reference sequence). The CDR3 loop spans 15 amino acids. Written as DNA, the CDR3 is TGCAGTGCGCCCGCGGTAGCGGGGGGGTACAGTGAGCAGTACTTC. Its translation is CSAPAVAGGYSEQYF.

The chain recombines TRBV6-5 with TRBJ2-5; perhaps TRBD2 as D (5 bases). Germline CDR1 is MNHEY and CDR2 is SVGAGI. The CDR3 loop spans 11 amino acids. V lost 7 bases and J 9 bases, leaving 12 bases between the germline ends. CDR3 nucleotide sequence: TGTGCCAGCATCTCGGGAAAGTCCCAGTACTTC. It specifies CASISGKSQYF.

V gene TRBV15 combines with J gene TRBJ2-5, with D perhaps matching TRBD2 (5 bases). The V and J ends lost 3 bases and 3 bases respectively, with 14 bases between them. This CDR3 has 15 amino acids. Germline V lookup: CDR1 LNHNV, CDR2 YYDKDF (reference sequence). The chain's CDR3 is CATSSVGLAKETQYF. The CDR3 DNA sequence: TGTGCCACCAGCAGCGTAGGACTTGCTAAAGAGACCCAGTACTTC.

Regarding this clonotype: The junction and the germline gene differ at one end; a read error may be behind it. The rearrangement links TRBV2 to TRBJ1-4, with D uncertain. The CDR3 length is 13 residues. Per the germline V gene, CDR1 is SNHLY and CDR2 is FYNNEI. The CDR3 DNA reads TGTGTCAGCAGTACCCGAGGAGCTCAAAAACTGTTTTTT. This encodes CVSSTRGAQKLFF. The whole variable domain, remainder taken from reference TRBV2 and TRBJ1-4, is EPEVTQTPSHQVTQMGQEVILRCVPISNHLYFYWYRQILGQKVEFLVSFYNNEISEKSEIFDDQFSVERPDGSNFTLKIRSTKLEDSAMYFCVSSTRGAQKLFFGSGTQLSVL.

The chain combines TRBV6-4 with TRBJ2-7; 8 nucleotides align to TRBD2. Germline V gene lookup returns CDR1 MRHNA and CDR2 SNTAGT. V dropped 0 bases and J dropped 4; count of bases not matched to a gene: 11. The CDR3 contains 17 residues. The CDR3 DNA reads TGTGCCAGCAGTGACTCGAAGCTCGCGGGAGGCCGATACGAGCAGTACTTC. This sequence encodes CASSDSKLAGGRYEQYF.

V and J are TRBV6-1 and TRBJ2-7; no definite D call. Trimming shortened V by 7 bases and J by 2 bases, and 9 bases separated the two germline ends. Germline V gene sequence: CDR1 MNHNS, CDR2 SASEGT. There are 12 residues in the CDR3. The CDR3, as DNA: TGTGCCAGCAAAACAAGAACCTACGAGCAGTACTTC. It specifies CASKTRTYEQYF.

This chain links TRBV7-2 with TRBJ2-5; TRBD2 aligns across 7 bases. The end of the DNA fits TRBJ2-7 better, so the J call may be wrong. The V gene's germline CDR1 is SGHTA and CDR2 FQGNSA. The CDR3 loop spans 15 amino acids. The CDR3 sequence: CASSLESRGSGEQYF. The CDR3 DNA reads TGTGCCAGCAGCTTAGAAAGTCGCGGGAGTGGCGAGCAGTACTTC.

This clonotype was counted only a few times. The V call is TRBV6-2 or TRBV6-3, the J call TRBJ2-1; 14 positions agree with TRBD2. V lost 4 bases, J lost 1 base, and 15 bases stayed unmatched. Germline V gives CDR1 MNHEY, CDR2 SVGEGT. The CDR3 covers 21 residues. CDR3 region: CASSFPPGTSGSLLSYNEQFF. DNA for the CDR3: TGTGCCAGCAGTTTTCCCCCCGGGACTAGCGGGAGCCTACTTTCCTACAATGAGCAGTTCTTC.

This clonotype was found once. Given a much more abundant clone one base away, this may be a read error. V gene TRBV29-1 combines with J gene TRBJ2-5; D perhaps matches TRBD2 (6 bases). This CDR3 has 12 residues. Germline CDR1 SQVTM, CDR2 ANQGSEA. The CDR3 sequence is CSALQGGETRYF. The CDR3 DNA reads TGCAGCGCTCTCCAGGGAGGAGAGACCCGGTACTTC.

DNA for the CDR3: TGTGCCAGCAGCGTAGATTCCCAATGGGAGACCCAGTACTTC. Residues: CASSVDSQWETQYF. This chain links TRBV9 with TRBJ2-5; the D is unclear. CDR3 size: 14 residues. Germline CDR1 SGDLS, CDR2 YYNGEE. Trimming stripped 0 bases from V and 5 bases from J, with 11 bases between. Full variable domain (outside the CDR3, taken from reference TRBV9 and TRBJ2-5): DSGVTQTPKHLITATGQRVTLRCSPRSGDLSVYWYQQSLDQGLQFLIQYYNGEERAKGNILERFSAQQFPDLHSELNLSSLELGDSALYFCASSVDSQWETQYFGPGTRLLVL.

The chain combines TRBV21-1 with TRBJ2-4; the D call in the table, TRBD1, was not verified against the DNA. The better agreement between TRBJ2-7 and the DNA end casts doubt on the J call. TRBV21-1 is termed a pseudogene. This CDR3 is built from 17 residues. The CDR3 sequence: CASSTLVFPQGENEQYF. CDR3 nucleotide sequence: TGTGCCAGCAGCACACTGGTATTTCCACAGGGGGAAAACGAGCAGTACTTC.

The CDR3 protein is CASRGGTAQYF. The CDR3 DNA reads as TGTGCCAGCAGGGGGGGGACGGCCCAGTACTTC. The chain couples TRBV25-1 to TRBJ2-5; 7 positions match TRBD2. This CDR3 spans 11 amino acids. Germline CDR1 is MGHDK and CDR2 is SYGVNS. V lost 6 bases and J lost 9; bases outside the gene matches: 4. The full variable domain, completed using reference TRBV25-1 and TRBJ2-5, is EADIYQTPRYLVIGTGKKITLECSQTMGHDKMYWYQQDPGMELHLIHYSYGVNSTEKGDLSSESTVSRIRTEHFPLTLESARPSHTSQYLCASRGGTAQYFGPGTRLLVL.

In this sample, this clonotype turned up a few times. The gene calls are TRBV20-1 and TRBJ1-6; unclear D gene. Trimming left V 3 bases short and J 0 bases short, with 3 bases between. Germline V gene data show CDR1 as DFQATT and CDR2 as SNEGSKA (reference sequence). The CDR3 runs to 13 residues. CDR3 sequence (DNA): TGCAGTGCTAGCGCCTCCTATAATTCACCCCTCCACTTT. Translated, it gives CSASASYNSPLHF.

The table lists this clonotype with a few counts. This chain connects TRBV20-1 to TRBJ2-4; the match to TRBD2 covers 12 bases. The J call could be wrong; TRBJ2-7 is a better fit for the DNA end. The CDR3 has 15 amino acids. CDR1 DFQATT and CDR2 SNEGSKA come from the germline V gene (reference sequence). DNA for the CDR3: TGCAGTGCTAGCGGAAGACTAGCGGGAGTCGGCGAGCAGTACTTC. Its translation: CSASGRLAGVGEQYF.

The chain uses TRBV15 and TRBJ2-4; TRBD1 agrees at 12 bases. The DNA end is a closer match to TRBJ2-7, so the J assignment may be wrong. Germline CDR1 reads LNHNV; CDR2 reads YYDKDF (reference sequence). CDR3 length: 15 residues. The CDR3 protein is CATSDPGQGASEQYF. CDR3 bases: TGTGCCACCAGCGATCCGGGACAGGGGGCTTCCGAGCAGTACTTC.